This T cell receptor (beta chain) was identified in a study of T cell responses to AZD1222 COVID-19 vaccine. Study-wide findings and caveats: With two AZD1222 doses given, Spike-specific TCR breadth and depth both rose.

Using immunoSEQ multiplex PCR, the repertoire was profiled, and TCRdb retains in-frame clones only, with some absent. The table shows fewer than 200,000 clones, with 85% to 95% occurring only once. The CDR3 contains 15 residues. Germline CDR1 is SNHLY and CDR2 is FYNNEI. The V and J ends lost 6 bases and 0 bases respectively, with 11 bases between them. Worth noting for this clone: The antigen is unknown.

The sequencing used peripheral blood, collected on day 0 of AZD1222 vaccination. The TCR was taken from an adult in good health. This chain links TRBV2 with TRBJ2-2, with D perhaps TRBD1 or TRBD2 (5 bases each). This chain's CDR3 is CASRTGTSNTGELFF. As DNA, the CDR3 is TGTGCCAGCAGAACCGGGACGTCGAACACCGGGGAGCTGTTTTTT.